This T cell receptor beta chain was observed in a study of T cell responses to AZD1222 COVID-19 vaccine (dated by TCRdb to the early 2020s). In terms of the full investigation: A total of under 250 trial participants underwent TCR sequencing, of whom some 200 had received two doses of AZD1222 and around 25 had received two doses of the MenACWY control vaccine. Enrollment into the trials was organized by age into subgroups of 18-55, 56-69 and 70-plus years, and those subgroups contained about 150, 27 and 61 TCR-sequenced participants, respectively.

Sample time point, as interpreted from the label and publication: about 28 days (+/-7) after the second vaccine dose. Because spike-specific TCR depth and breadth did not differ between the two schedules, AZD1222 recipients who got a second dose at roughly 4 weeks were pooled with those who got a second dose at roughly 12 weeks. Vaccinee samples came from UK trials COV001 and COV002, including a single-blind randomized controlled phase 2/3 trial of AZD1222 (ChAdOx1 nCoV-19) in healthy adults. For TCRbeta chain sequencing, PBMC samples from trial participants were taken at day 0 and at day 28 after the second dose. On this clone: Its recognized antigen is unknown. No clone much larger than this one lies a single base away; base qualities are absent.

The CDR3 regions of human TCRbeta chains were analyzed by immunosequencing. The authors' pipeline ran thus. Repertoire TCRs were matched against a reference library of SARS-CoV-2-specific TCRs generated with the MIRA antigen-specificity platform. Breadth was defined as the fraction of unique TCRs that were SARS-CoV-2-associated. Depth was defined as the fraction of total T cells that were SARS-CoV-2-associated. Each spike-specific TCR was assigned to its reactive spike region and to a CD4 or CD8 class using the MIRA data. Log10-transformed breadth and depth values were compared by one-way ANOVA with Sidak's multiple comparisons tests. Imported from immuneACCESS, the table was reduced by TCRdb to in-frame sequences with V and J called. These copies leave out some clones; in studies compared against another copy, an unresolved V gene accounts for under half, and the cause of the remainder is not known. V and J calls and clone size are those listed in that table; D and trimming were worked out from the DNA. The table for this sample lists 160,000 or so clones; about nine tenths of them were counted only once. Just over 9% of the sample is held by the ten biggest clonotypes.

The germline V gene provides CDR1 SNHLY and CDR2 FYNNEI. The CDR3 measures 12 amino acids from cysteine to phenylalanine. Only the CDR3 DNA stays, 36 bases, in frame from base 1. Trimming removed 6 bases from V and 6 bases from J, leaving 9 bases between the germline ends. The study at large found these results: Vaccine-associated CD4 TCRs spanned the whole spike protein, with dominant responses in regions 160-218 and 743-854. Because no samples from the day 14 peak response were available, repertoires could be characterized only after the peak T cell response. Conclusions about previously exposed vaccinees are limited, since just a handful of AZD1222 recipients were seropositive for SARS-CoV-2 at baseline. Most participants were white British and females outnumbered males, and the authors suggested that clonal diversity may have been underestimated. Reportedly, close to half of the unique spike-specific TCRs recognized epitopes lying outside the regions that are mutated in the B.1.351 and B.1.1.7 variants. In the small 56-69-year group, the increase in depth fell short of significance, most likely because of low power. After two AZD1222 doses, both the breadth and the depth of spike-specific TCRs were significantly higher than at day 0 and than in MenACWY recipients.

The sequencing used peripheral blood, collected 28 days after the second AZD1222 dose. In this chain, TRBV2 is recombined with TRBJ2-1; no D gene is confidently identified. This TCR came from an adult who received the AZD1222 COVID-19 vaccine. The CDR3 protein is CASSQQSNEQFF. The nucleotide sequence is TGTGCCAGCAGCCAACAGAGCAATGAGCAGTTCTTC.